This paragraph reports one T cell receptor beta chain. Antigen specificity is unknown. This record comes from a study of T cell repertoires in cytomegalovirus infection. Study-wide context: Alongside well-studied HLA-B-restricted CMV epitopes, recently identified HLA-C-restricted CMV epitopes were also used. It was the public TCR beta signatures that indicated both CMV infection and matching HLA type.

Study-wide points: Cumulated frequencies of public TCR beta families served to identify carriers of CMV plus the relevant HLA. Ex vivo, HLA-C-restricted CMV-specific TCR beta clonotypes prevailed over the rest of the response.

The germline V gene encodes CDR1 SGHVS and CDR2 FNYEAQ. J lost 5 bases, V lost 1 base, and 5 bases had no gene match. The CDR3 has 15 residues. TCRdb reprocessed the reads with MiXCR, giving one entry per CDR3 protein. The repertoire holds about 89,000 distinct CDR3 sequences, with about 31% as singletons. V usage is TRBV7-6 and J usage is TRBJ2-5; TRBD1 matches at 9 bases. The source of this sequence is a human donor in good health (CMV status not recorded). Some clones in this sample may be carry-over from other donors' samples. The input for sequencing was CD8+ T cells from cultured PBMCs, taken from culture after CMV antigen stimulation. Here the CDR3 reads CASSLVTGGWETQYF. CDR3 DNA sequence: TGTGCCAGCAGCTTAGTTACAGGGGGCTGGGAGACCCAGTACTTC.